The 5 T cell receptor beta chains below come from one sample, sequenced in a study of shared clonotypes between healthy human individuals. Only in-frame clones appear in the TCRdb table, and some are missing; sequencing was by immunoSEQ multiplex PCR. The table has 950,000 to 1,200,000 clones, approximately 80% seen once; the top ten hold over 0.8%. The sequenced material came from memory CD4+ T cells from PBMCs. Specified subset: CD45RA-negative fraction. The source is a man younger than 30 in good health. Some clones in this sample may be carry-over from other donors' samples.

The J gene is TRBJ1-1, the V gene TRBV27, with D unclear. Germline lookup yields CDR1 MNHEY and CDR2 SMNVEV (reference sequence). The V gene lost 2 bases and the J gene lost 11 bases, with 18 bases spanning the gap. The CDR3 is 14 residues long. This chain's CDR3 is CASSLRSLAPGAFF. For the CDR3, the DNA is TGTGCCAGCAGTTTAAGGTCCCTAGCACCCGGGGCTTTCTTT.

V gene TRBV5-6 combines with J gene TRBJ1-2; D gene unclear. The CDR3 consists of 12 residues. V was clipped by 0 bases and J by 8 bases, with 8 bases between them. The germline CDR1 and CDR2 sequences are SGHDT and YYEEEE. CDR3 sequence (DNA): TGTGCCAGCAGCTTGGTGCAGGTCGGCTACACCTTC. Translating gives CASSLVQVGYTF. Supplemented by reference TRBV5-6 and TRBJ1-2, the full variable domain reads DAGVTQSPTHLIKTRGQQVTLRCSPKSGHDTVSWYQQALGQGPQFIFQYYEEEERQRGNFPDRFSGHQFPNYSSELNVNALLLGDSALYLCASSLVQVGYTFGSGTRLTVV.

In regard to this clone: This same CDR3 is encoded by further DNA sequences in the sample. The chain uses TRBV10-1 and TRBJ2-2, with D possibly TRBD1 on 6 matching bases. The CDR3 runs to 13 residues. The V gene's germline CDR1 is WNHNN and CDR2 SYGVQD (reference sequence). The V and J ends lost 3 bases and 5 bases respectively, with 7 bases between them. The CDR3 reads CASSDRGTGELFF. The CDR3 DNA reads as TGCGCCAGCAGTGACAGGGGTACCGGGGAGCTGTTTTTT.

This chain joins TRBV28 and TRBJ2-7, with D possibly matching TRBD1 (5 bases). Germline V gene data show CDR1 as MDHEN and CDR2 as SYDVKM. This CDR3 comprises 12 residues. V shed 6 bases and J shed 1 base, with 7 bases lying between them. This CDR3 reads CASRTASYEQYF. CDR3 coding DNA: TGTGCCAGCAGGACAGCTTCCTACGAGCAGTACTTC.

This clone was observed a single time. The CDR3 DNA reads as TGTGCCAGCAGACTAGCGGGACCCTACGAGCAGTACTTC. Its protein is CASRLAGPYEQYF. This chain links TRBV2 with TRBJ2-7; 10 positions agree with TRBD2. The CDR3 extends over 13 amino acids. Germline V gene data show CDR1 as SNHLY and CDR2 as FYNNEI. V lost 6 bases and J lost 2; bases outside the gene matches: 1.